The rows below give T cell receptor beta chains drawn from one sample of a study of blood T cell repertoires in COVID-19. Data came from immunoSEQ multiplex PCR; TCRdb stores just in-frame clones and leaves some out. Seen here are 310,000 or so clones, 90% observed once, and the top ten hold less than 2%. Sequencing used PBMCs or T cells enriched from blood (not recorded which). Every receptor here comes from a woman younger than 35 with acute COVID-19. CDR3s include the opening cysteine and the closing phenylalanine or tryptophan. Each record gives: V gene, J gene, clone size, D gene, CDR3 protein, CDR3 DNA. D genes are given only for firm matches. Size is stated for part of the rows, as once, few or many counts, or as a class when the clone is expanded.

>TRBV3-1/TRBV3-2|TRBJ2-5|many|NA
CASEGDQETQYF
TGTGCCAGCGAGGGCGACCAAGAGACCCAGTACTTC
>TRBV18|TRBJ1-4|NA|NA
CASSRPDSANEKLFF
TGTGCCAGCTCCCGACCCGACAGCGCAAATGAAAAACTGTTTTTT
>TRBV5-5|TRBJ2-6|few|NA
CASSLGGSGANVLTF
TGTGCCAGCAGCTTGGGAGGATCTGGGGCCAACGTCCTGACTTTC
>TRBV19|TRBJ1-6|NA|TRBD1
CASSNRGMAYNSPLHF
TGTGCCAGTAGTAACAGGGGAATGGCTTATAATTCACCCCTCCACTTT
>TRBV3-1/TRBV3-2|TRBJ2-1|NA|TRBD1
CASSRQGGDNEQFF
TGTGCCAGCAGCAGACAGGGGGGGGATAATGAGCAGTTCTTC
>TRBV24-1|TRBJ2-1|NA|NA
CATSDATTSSYNEQFF
TGTGCCACCAGTGATGCGACTACTAGCTCCTACAATGAGCAGTTCTTC
>TRBV19|TRBJ2-3|NA|TRBD2
CASKPTSGFVTDTQYF
TGTGCCAGTAAGCCGACTAGCGGCTTCGTCACAGATACGCAGTATTTT
>TRBV5-1|TRBJ2-7|NA|TRBD1
CASSPESTGWGPEVEYEQYF
TGCGCCAGCAGCCCAGAATCGACAGGGTGGGGGCCCGAGGTGGAATACGAGCAGTACTTC
>TRBV18|TRBJ1-4|NA|TRBD1
CASSPPRTGLDEKLFF
TGTGCCAGCTCACCACCGAGGACAGGGTTGGATGAAAAACTGTTTTTT
>TRBV30|TRBJ1-5|NA|TRBD1
CAWSNRDRDWGNQPQHF
TGTGCCTGGAGTAACCGGGACAGGGATTGGGGCAATCAGCCCCAGCATTTT
>TRBV11-2|TRBJ1-1|NA|TRBD1
CASSLGQGRLTEAFF
TGTGCCAGCAGCTTAGGACAGGGGCGTCTCACTGAAGCTTTCTTT
>TRBV5-1|TRBJ2-5|NA|NA
CASSPGELWETQYF
TGCGCCAGCAGCCCCGGTGAGCTCTGGGAGACCCAGTACTTC
>TRBV11-2|TRBJ2-3|NA|TRBD2
CASSLEPSGTTDTQYF
TGTGCCAGCAGCTTAGAGCCTAGCGGGACCACAGATACGCAGTATTTT
>TRBV12-5|TRBJ2-4|NA|TRBD1
CASGLSGTGLAKNIQYF
TGTGCTAGTGGTCTCTCCGGGACAGGGCTAGCCAAAAACATTCAGTACTTC
>TRBV11-3|TRBJ2-3|NA|NA
CASSLGETSYSADTQYF
TGTGCCAGCAGCTTAGGGGAGACTAGTTATTCTGCAGATACGCAGTATTTT
>TRBV4-3|TRBJ2-7|NA|TRBD1
CASSQFGTGSPYEQYF
TGCGCCAGCAGCCAATTTGGGACAGGGAGTCCCTACGAGCAGTACTTC
>TRBV7-3|TRBJ2-3|NA|NA
CASSSRGMADTQYF
TGTGCCAGCAGCTCTCGAGGGATGGCAGATACGCAGTATTTT
>TRBV10-3|TRBJ1-1|NA|NA
CAISNEMRTEAFF
TGTGCCATCAGTAACGAAATGAGGACTGAAGCTTTCTTT
>TRBV11-2|TRBJ1-2|NA|NA
CASSPLRGVRGYGYTF
TGTGCCAGCAGCCCACTTCGGGGTGTTAGAGGATATGGCTACACCTTC
>TRBV6-1|TRBJ1-2|NA|NA
CASSEVGGSVGYTF
TGTGCCAGCAGTGAAGTGGGGGGGAGCGTAGGCTACACCTTC
>TRBV6-4|TRBJ2-1|NA|NA
CASSDGLSYNEQFF
TGTGCCAGCAGTGACGGCTTATCCTACAATGAGCAGTTCTTC
>TRBV24-1|TRBJ2-1|NA|TRBD2
CATSEGTSGYNEQFF
TGTGCCACCAGTGAGGGGACTAGCGGATACAATGAGCAGTTCTTC
>TRBV13|TRBJ1-4|NA|TRBD1
CASRSARGRDNEKLFF
TGTGCCAGCAGAAGCGCCAGGGGGCGGGATAATGAAAAACTGTTTTTT
>TRBV14|TRBJ2-7|NA|TRBD1
CASSEWTGRAYEQYF
TGTGCCAGCAGCGAATGGACAGGGCGCGCCTACGAGCAGTACTTC
>TRBV7-9|TRBJ1-1|NA|NA
CASSTAGDEAFF
TGTGCCAGCAGCACAGCCGGGGATGAAGCTTTCTTT
>TRBV10-1|TRBJ2-1|NA|TRBD2
CASSQRGLGRNNEQFF
TGCGCCAGCAGTCAGAGGGGACTAGGAAGGAACAATGAGCAGTTCTTC
>TRBV3-1/TRBV3-2|TRBJ2-4|NA|TRBD1
CASSHTWTGVDGGAKNIQYF
TGTGCCAGCAGCCACACTTGGACAGGGGTGGACGGGGGCGCCAAAAACATTCAGTACTTC
>TRBV4-1|TRBJ2-5|once|TRBD2
CASSQGSGRVSETQYF
TGCGCCAGCAGCCAAGGTAGCGGGAGGGTTTCAGAGACCCAGTACTTC
>TRBV7-9|TRBJ2-7|NA|TRBD1
CASSPHDRDRTYEQYF
TGTGCCAGCAGCCCTCATGACAGGGATCGAACCTACGAGCAGTACTTC
>TRBV25-1|TRBJ1-2|NA|TRBD1
CASSDPQGANYGYTF
TGTGCCAGCAGTGATCCCCAGGGGGCTAACTATGGCTACACCTTC
>TRBV5-1|TRBJ2-7|NA|TRBD2
CASSLLAGAREQYF
TGCGCCAGCAGCTTGCTAGCGGGAGCTCGCGAGCAGTACTTC
>TRBV11-2|TRBJ2-4|once|TRBD1
CASSQDRGGNQYF
TGTGCCAGCAGCCAGGACAGGGGAGGCAATCAGTACTTC
>TRBV6-5|TRBJ2-7|NA|TRBD2
CASSYTGLGAYEQYF
TGTGCCAGCAGTTACACTGGACTAGGGGCCTACGAGCAGTACTTC
>TRBV5-1|TRBJ2-1|NA|TRBD2
CASRRTSEYNEQFF
TGCGCCAGCAGACGGACTAGCGAATACAATGAGCAGTTCTTC
>TRBV6-5|TRBJ1-3|NA|TRBD1
CASSYGLTGAGNTIYF
TGTGCCAGCAGTTACGGATTAACAGGGGCTGGAAACACCATATATTTT
>TRBV18|TRBJ1-2|NA|TRBD1
CASSPIRQGAFF
TGTGCCAGCTCACCAATTAGACAGGGGGCCTTCTTC
>TRBV7-2|TRBJ2-1|NA|NA
CASRASNYEQFF
TGTGCCAGCAGGGCTAGCAATTATGAGCAGTTCTTC
>TRBV7-2|TRBJ2-3|NA|NA
CASRRGRRSTDTQYF
TGTGCCAGCAGACGAGGACGGAGGAGCACAGATACGCAGTATTTT
>TRBV19|TRBJ2-7|NA|TRBD2
CASRGRRTSGRAGYEQYF
TGTGCCAGTAGGGGAAGGCGGACTAGCGGGAGGGCCGGGTACGAGCAGTACTTC
>TRBV18|TRBJ2-7|NA|NA
CASSLGGYEQYF
TGTGCCAGCTCACTCGGGGGATACGAGCAGTACTTC
>TRBV10-2|TRBJ2-7|NA|TRBD2
CASSEIRGLAGLNGGSYEQYF
TGCGCCAGCAGTGAGATAAGGGGACTAGCGGGATTAAATGGGGGGTCCTACGAGCAGTACTTC
>TRBV30|TRBJ2-2|NA|TRBD2
CAWSVGGSNTGELFF
TGTGCCTGGAGTGTGGGCGGGAGTAACACCGGGGAGCTGTTTTTT
>TRBV28|TRBJ2-3|NA|TRBD1
CASSLFSGQGIADTQYF
TGTGCCAGCAGTTTGTTTAGCGGACAGGGGATCGCAGATACGCAGTATTTT
>TRBV4-3|TRBJ2-1|NA|NA
CASSQGSGLYNEQFF
TGCGCCAGCAGCCAAGGGAGTGGCTTGTACAATGAGCAGTTCTTC
>TRBV12-3/TRBV12-4|TRBJ1-6|NA|NA
CASSLSVPSPLHF
TGTGCCAGCAGTTTATCCGTTCCTTCACCCCTCCACTTT
>TRBV27|TRBJ1-1|few|NA
CASSSGENTEAFF
TGTGCCAGCAGTTCGGGAGAGAACACTGAAGCTTTCTTT
>TRBV18|TRBJ1-5|NA|NA
CASSPIPGPTNQPQHF
TGTGCCAGCTCACCGATTCCGGGTCCTACAAATCAGCCCCAGCATTTT
>TRBV19|TRBJ1-5|NA|NA
CASSARLGGYQPQHF
TGTGCCAGTAGTGCGCGACTTGGAGGGTATCAGCCCCAGCATTTT
>TRBV5-5|TRBJ1-4|NA|NA
CASSLAGTFGEKLFF
TGTGCCAGCAGCTTGGCGGGGACATTTGGTGAAAAACTGTTTTTT
>TRBV19|TRBJ2-5|NA|NA
CASSIRYTTVQETQYF
TGTGCCAGTAGTATAAGGTACACGACAGTTCAAGAGACCCAGTACTTC
>TRBV4-1|TRBJ2-1|NA|TRBD2
CASSQVGTSTNEQFF
TGCGCCAGCAGCCAAGTTGGGACTAGCACTAATGAGCAGTTCTTC
>TRBV6-4|TRBJ2-1|few|NA
CASSDSLWNEQFF
TGTGCCAGCAGTGATAGCCTGTGGAATGAGCAGTTCTTC
>TRBV7-9|TRBJ2-1|few|NA
CASSLGGIKYNEQFF
TGTGCCAGCAGCTTAGGCGGGATCAAGTACAATGAGCAGTTCTTC
>TRBV4-1|TRBJ2-5|NA|TRBD2
CASSQVALAGLRRETQYF
TGCGCCAGCAGCCAAGTGGCGCTAGCGGGCCTCCGACGGGAGACCCAGTACTTC
>TRBV5-6|TRBJ1-5|NA|TRBD1
CASSRTQGANYFMQPQHF
TGTGCCAGCAGCCGGACCCAGGGGGCAAACTACTTCATGCAGCCCCAGCATTTT
>TRBV5-1|TRBJ2-3|many|NA
CASSLGATDYTDTQYF
TGCGCCAGCAGCTTGGGGGCGACCGATTACACAGATACGCAGTATTTT
>TRBV29-1|TRBJ1-1|NA|NA
CSVQPGAGGPFF
TGCAGCGTTCAGCCGGGCGCCGGGGGGCCTTTCTTT
>TRBV20-1|TRBJ2-1|NA|TRBD2
CSASRGSSYNEQFF
TGCAGTGCTAGTCGCGGGAGCTCCTACAATGAGCAGTTCTTC
>TRBV4-1|TRBJ1-1|NA|NA
CASSQIPLANTEAFF
TGCGCCAGCAGCCAAATACCCCTAGCGAACACTGAAGCTTTCTTT